These T cell receptor beta chains were read from a single sample in a study of OX40 agonist ivuxolimab in advanced cancers. Sequencing used immunoSEQ multiplex PCR; TCRdb keeps in-frame clones, though not all of them. The sample has 45,000 to 65,000 clones, around nine tenths seen once. The input for sequencing was CD4+ or CD8+ T cells sorted from blood, taken in a trial of the OX40 agonist ivuxolimab. The source of these receptors is an adult with an advanced solid tumor such as melanoma, head and neck, liver or kidney cancer. CDR3s include the opening cysteine and the closing phenylalanine or tryptophan. The D gene is left open where the match is weak. A clone size is listed for some rows: how often the clone was seen (once, few, many), or a class if it is expanded.

j_call: TRBJ2-7
d_call: NA
clone_size: NA
v_call: TRBV2
cdr3_nt: TGTGCCGGGGGGACTGAACACTACGAGCAGTACTTC
cdr3_aa: CAGGTEHYEQYF

j_call: TRBJ1-4
d_call: TRBD1
clone_size: NA
v_call: TRBV2
cdr3_nt: TGTGCCAGCAGGGGGACAGGGGGGAATGAAAAACTGTTTTTT
cdr3_aa: CASRGTGGNEKLFF

j_call: TRBJ2-2
d_call: TRBD2
clone_size: NA
v_call: TRBV19
cdr3_nt: TGTGCCAGTAATCGACCGGGAGGGTCAAAAACCGGGGAGCTGTTTTTT
cdr3_aa: CASNRPGGSKTGELFF

j_call: TRBJ1-4
d_call: NA
clone_size: NA
v_call: TRBV6-1
cdr3_nt: TGTGCCAGCAGTGAAGCGGGTAGAAGGGGAGGCCTATTTTTT
cdr3_aa: CASSEAGRRGGLFF

j_call: TRBJ1-4
d_call: NA
clone_size: NA
v_call: TRBV6-6
cdr3_nt: TGTGCCAGCAGTTACTCGGGCAACGAAAAACTGTTTTTT
cdr3_aa: CASSYSGNEKLFF

j_call: TRBJ2-1
d_call: TRBD2
clone_size: NA
v_call: TRBV5-6
cdr3_nt: TGTGCCAGCAGCTTAGTGTCGACTAGCGGGAACAATGAGCAGTTCTTC
cdr3_aa: CASSLVSTSGNNEQFF

j_call: TRBJ2-5
d_call: NA
clone_size: NA
v_call: TRBV30
cdr3_nt: TGTGCCTGGAGTGTCGACATCGCATTTTGGGTACAAGAGACCCAGTACTTC
cdr3_aa: CAWSVDIAFWVQETQYF

j_call: TRBJ1-2
d_call: NA
clone_size: NA
v_call: TRBV28
cdr3_nt: TGTGCCAGCAGTTTGGGACCCTCCAAAAACTATGGCTACACCTTC
cdr3_aa: CASSLGPSKNYGYTF

j_call: TRBJ1-1
d_call: NA
clone_size: NA
v_call: TRBV6-5
cdr3_nt: TGTGCCAGCAGTAGACCTCAAGGAGTGAACACTGAAGCTTTCTTT
cdr3_aa: CASSRPQGVNTEAFF

j_call: TRBJ2-7
d_call: NA
clone_size: NA
v_call: TRBV27
cdr3_nt: TGTGCCAGCAGTTTATCGACTGGGAACCCCTACGAGCAGTACTTC
cdr3_aa: CASSLSTGNPYEQYF

j_call: TRBJ2-7
d_call: NA
clone_size: once
v_call: TRBV27
cdr3_nt: TGTGCCAGCAGTGGGAGGTCCCACGAGCAGTACTTC
cdr3_aa: CASSGRSHEQYF

j_call: TRBJ1-3
d_call: TRBD1
clone_size: NA
v_call: TRBV5-1
cdr3_nt: TGCGCCAGCAGTCCCTGGACAGGAAACCCCTCTGGAAACACCATATATTTT
cdr3_aa: CASSPWTGNPSGNTIYF

j_call: TRBJ2-1
d_call: NA
clone_size: NA
v_call: TRBV4-1
cdr3_nt: TGCGCCAGCAGCCGCCGCGTGACGTCTAGCTCCTACAATGAGCAGTTCTTC
cdr3_aa: CASSRRVTSSSYNEQFF

j_call: TRBJ2-5
d_call: TRBD2
clone_size: NA
v_call: TRBV29-1
cdr3_nt: TGCAGCGTTGATATACTAGCGGGAGCGGAGACCCAGTACTTC
cdr3_aa: CSVDILAGAETQYF

j_call: TRBJ1-1
d_call: NA
clone_size: NA
v_call: TRBV30
cdr3_nt: TGTGCCTGGCGGCCGGACATCTTTCCGAACACTGAAGCTTTCTTT
cdr3_aa: CAWRPDIFPNTEAFF

j_call: TRBJ1-4
d_call: NA
clone_size: NA
v_call: TRBV6-1
cdr3_nt: TGTGCCAGCAGTTCAGGGAGCGAAGAAAAACTGTTTTTT
cdr3_aa: CASSSGSEEKLFF

j_call: TRBJ1-1
d_call: NA
clone_size: few
v_call: TRBV7-9
cdr3_nt: TGTGCCAGCAGCAAATCCGGACAAAAGAACACTGAAGCTTTCTTT
cdr3_aa: CASSKSGQKNTEAFF

j_call: TRBJ1-5
d_call: TRBD1
clone_size: few
v_call: TRBV27
cdr3_nt: TGTGCCAGCAGTTCCTACAGGGGAGCGAGCAATCAGCCCCAGCATTTT
cdr3_aa: CASSSYRGASNQPQHF

j_call: TRBJ1-4
d_call: NA
clone_size: NA
v_call: TRBV7-9
cdr3_nt: TGTGCCAGCAGCAACACCGAAAAACTGTTTTTT
cdr3_aa: CASSNTEKLFF

j_call: TRBJ2-3
d_call: TRBD1
clone_size: NA
v_call: TRBV29-1
cdr3_nt: TGCAGCGGACAGGGGAAGGGCCTAACCACAGATACGCAGTATTTT
cdr3_aa: CSGQGKGLTTDTQYF

j_call: TRBJ1-3
d_call: NA
clone_size: NA
v_call: TRBV2
cdr3_nt: TGTGCCAGCGGGGAACAAGGGCCAGGGTCTGGAAACACCATATATTTT
cdr3_aa: CASGEQGPGSGNTIYF

j_call: TRBJ2-1
d_call: NA
clone_size: NA
v_call: TRBV27
cdr3_nt: TGTGCCAGCACCCCGCGGGCTAGTGCGGCTCAGAATGAGCAGTTCTTC
cdr3_aa: CASTPRASAAQNEQFF

j_call: TRBJ2-3
d_call: TRBD2
clone_size: NA
v_call: TRBV4-2
cdr3_nt: TGTGCCAGCAGCCGACTAGCGGGAGAAGATACGCAGTATTTT
cdr3_aa: CASSRLAGEDTQYF